Listed below are T cell receptor beta chains from one sample, sequenced in a study of blood T cells in healthy people across ages. TCRdb reprocessed the 5' RACE reads with MiXCR, giving one entry per CDR3 protein. The sample yields under 1,000,000 distinct CDR3 sequences, about 45% seen once. Sequencing was done on a sample of blood. The receptors stem from a man older than 75 in good health. The CDR3 runs from the conserved cysteine through the conserved F or W.

V gene	J gene	CDR3 length	CDR3 protein
TRBV20-1	TRBJ2-1	15	CSAPTGRGGYNEQFF
TRBV5-1	TRBJ2-4	16	CASSLDQPGAKNIQYF
TRBV6-1	TRBJ1-6	15	CASSELRASNSPLHF
TRBV28	TRBJ2-3	14	CASYEGLAPDTQYF
TRBV9	TRBJ2-1	16	CASSPTSLGRNNEQFF
TRBV6-2/TRBV6-3	TRBJ2-1	13	CASRRLAGYEQFF
TRBV20-1	TRBJ2-7	14	CSAIQGTGGYEQYF
TRBV11-2	TRBJ2-2	17	CASSPGTRPANTGELFF
TRBV24-1	TRBJ1-2	16	CATSDEGGTRGNGYTF
TRBV20-1	TRBJ1-6	15	CSAEDRGHGNSPLHF
TRBV7-9	TRBJ2-1	18	CASSASGTSGIHYNEQFF
TRBV7-2	TRBJ2-1	15	CASSQGTGGYNEQFF
TRBV6-5	TRBJ2-7	15	CASSYSGTATYEQYF
TRBV5-6	TRBJ2-7	13	CASTQRKFYEQYF
TRBV3-1	TRBJ2-5	12	CASSLRDTEQYF
TRBV24-1	TRBJ2-5	17	CATSDSKVKSSYNEQYF
TRBV7-8	TRBJ2-5	15	CASSQIGGTQETQYF
TRBV5-6	TRBJ2-3	13	CASSLSAGDTQYF
TRBV12-3/TRBV12-4	TRBJ2-7	15	CASSFGAGRTYEQYF
TRBV4-2	TRBJ1-5	12	CASSRSNQPQHF
TRBV2	TRBJ2-5	13	CASSEGAGKTQYF
TRBV6-2/TRBV6-3	TRBJ2-1	16	CASRAPNRGGSNEQFF
TRBV6-2/TRBV6-3	.	17	CASSYSRRAARGETQYF
TRBV10-3	TRBJ2-2	16	CAISESVQGNTGELFF
TRBV9	TRBJ2-1	14	CASSDGTTDNEQFF
TRBV9	TRBJ2-5	13	CASSVTTNREQYF
TRBV5-1	TRBJ2-1	15	CASSSRDGEYNEQFF
TRBV28	TRBJ1-5	16	CASSLNSGFSNQPQHF
TRBV7-3	TRBJ2-3	15	CASSSAGGGGDTQYF
TRBV29-1	TRBJ2-5	14	CSVEVSGNPGTQYF
TRBV29-1	TRBJ2-1	17	CSGTLAGGPQTYNEQFF
TRBV28	TRBJ2-1	14	CATTRGLGLNEQFF
TRBV20-1	TRBJ2-4	16	CSAPLLGEGAKNIQYF
TRBV4-2	TRBJ2-3	17	CASSPGVGGVSTDTQYF
TRBV29-1	TRBJ2-1	10	CSASHCEQFF
TRBV29-1	TRBJ2-3	16	CSVEDNLAGITDTQYF
TRBV7-3	TRBJ2-3	14	CASSPPGLANTQYF
TRBV7-2	TRBJ1-1	11	CASSLRTGAFF
TRBV29-1	.	13	CSASRNHYNEQYF
TRBV20-1	TRBJ2-4	17	CSARDKFRGIAKNSQYF
TRBV10-3	TRBJ1-2	14	CAIRGTGADYGYTF
TRBV20-1	TRBJ2-5	14	CSAGPGTTQETQYF
TRBV6-5	TRBJ1-1	11	CASSSSTEAFF
TRBV20-1	TRBJ2-5	17	CSARGNRDRDFQETQYF
TRBV20-1	TRBJ2-1	14	CSALNYTGYNEQFF
TRBV12-3/TRBV12-4	TRBJ2-2	12	CAWGLNTGELFF
TRBV4-3	TRBJ2-7	15	CASRQEGTRSYEQYF
TRBV7-2	TRBJ2-3	16	CASSSSGSSSTDTQYF
TRBV4-2	TRBJ2-7	19	CASSQERGSGSGSSYEQYF
TRBV20-1	TRBJ2-3	12	CSASPERDTQYF
TRBV6-5	TRBJ2-3	13	CASRNWITDTQYF
TRBV6-2/TRBV6-3	TRBJ2-1	17	CASKKAGGLSSYNEQFF